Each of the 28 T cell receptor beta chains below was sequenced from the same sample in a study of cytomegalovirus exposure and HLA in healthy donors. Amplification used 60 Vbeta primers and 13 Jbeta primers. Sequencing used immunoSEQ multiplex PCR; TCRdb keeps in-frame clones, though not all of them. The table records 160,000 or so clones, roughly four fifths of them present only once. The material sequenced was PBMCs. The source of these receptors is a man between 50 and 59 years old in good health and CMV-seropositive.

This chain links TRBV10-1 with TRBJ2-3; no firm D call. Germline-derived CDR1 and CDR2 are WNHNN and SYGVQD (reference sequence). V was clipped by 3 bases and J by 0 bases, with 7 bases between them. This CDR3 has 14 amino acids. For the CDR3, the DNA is TGCGCCAGCAGTGATGGCAGAAGCACAGATACGCAGTATTTT. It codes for CASSDGRSTDTQYF.

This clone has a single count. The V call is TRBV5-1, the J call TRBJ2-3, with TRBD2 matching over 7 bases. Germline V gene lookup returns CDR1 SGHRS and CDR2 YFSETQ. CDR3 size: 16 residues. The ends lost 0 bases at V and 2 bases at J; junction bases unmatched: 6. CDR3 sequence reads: CASSLDWGGATDTQYF. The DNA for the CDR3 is TGCGCCAGCAGCTTGGACTGGGGGGGAGCCACAGATACGCAGTATTTT. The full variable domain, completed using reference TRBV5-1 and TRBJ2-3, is KAGVTQTPRYLIKTRGQQVTLSCSPISGHRSVSWYQQTPGQGLQFLFEYFSETQRNKGNFPGRFSGRQFSNSRSEMNVSTLELGDSALYLCASSLDWGGATDTQYFGPGTRLTVL.

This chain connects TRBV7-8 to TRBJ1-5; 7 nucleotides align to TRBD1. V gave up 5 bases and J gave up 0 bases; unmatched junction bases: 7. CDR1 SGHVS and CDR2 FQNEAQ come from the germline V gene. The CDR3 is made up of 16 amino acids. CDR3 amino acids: CASSQGQIYSNQPQHF. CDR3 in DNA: TGTGCCAGCAGCCAGGGACAGATATATAGCAATCAGCCCCAGCATTTT.

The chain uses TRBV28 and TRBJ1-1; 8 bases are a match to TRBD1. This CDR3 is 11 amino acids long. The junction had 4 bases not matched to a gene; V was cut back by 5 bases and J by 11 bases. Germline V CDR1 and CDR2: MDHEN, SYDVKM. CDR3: CASSGQGRAFF. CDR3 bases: TGTGCCAGCAGTGGACAGGGTCGGGCTTTCTTT.

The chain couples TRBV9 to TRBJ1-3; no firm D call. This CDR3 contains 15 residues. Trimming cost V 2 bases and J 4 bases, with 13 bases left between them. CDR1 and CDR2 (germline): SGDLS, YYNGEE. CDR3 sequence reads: CASSVYPIPGNTIYF. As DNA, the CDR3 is TGTGCCAGCAGCGTCTACCCAATCCCCGGAAACACCATATATTTT.

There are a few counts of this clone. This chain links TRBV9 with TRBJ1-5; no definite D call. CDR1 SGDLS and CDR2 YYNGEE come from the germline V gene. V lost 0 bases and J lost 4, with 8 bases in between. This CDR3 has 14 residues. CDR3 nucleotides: TGTGCCAGCAGCGTAGGGCAACAAAATCAGCCCCAGCATTTT. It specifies CASSVGQQNQPQHF.

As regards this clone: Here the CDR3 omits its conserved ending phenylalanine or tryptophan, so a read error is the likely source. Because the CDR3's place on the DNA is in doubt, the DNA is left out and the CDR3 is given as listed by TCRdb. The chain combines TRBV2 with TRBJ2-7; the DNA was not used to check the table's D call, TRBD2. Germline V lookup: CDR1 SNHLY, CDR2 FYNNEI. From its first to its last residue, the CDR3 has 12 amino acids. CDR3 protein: CASMGLAGRVEA.

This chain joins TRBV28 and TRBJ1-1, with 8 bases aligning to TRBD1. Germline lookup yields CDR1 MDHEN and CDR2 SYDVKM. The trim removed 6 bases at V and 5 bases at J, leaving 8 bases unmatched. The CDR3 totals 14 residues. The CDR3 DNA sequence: TGTGCCAGCAGGGTGCAGGGGGCGCAAACTGAAGCTTTCTTT. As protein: CASRVQGAQTEAFF.

The CDR3 region has the DNA TGCAGCGCTACACAGTACTACGAGCAGTACTTC. Its protein is CSATQYYEQYF. The chain carries TRBV29-1 and TRBJ2-7; D is unresolved. Germline-derived CDR1 and CDR2 are SQVTM and ANQGSEA. The CDR3 contains 11 residues. V was clipped by 7 bases and J by 3 bases, with 10 bases between them.

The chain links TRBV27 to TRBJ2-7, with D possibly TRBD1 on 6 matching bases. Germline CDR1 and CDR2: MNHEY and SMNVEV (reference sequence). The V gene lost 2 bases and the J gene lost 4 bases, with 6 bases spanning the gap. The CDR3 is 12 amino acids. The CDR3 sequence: CASSLQGYEQYF. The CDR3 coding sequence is TGTGCCAGCAGTTTACAGGGGTACGAGCAGTACTTC.

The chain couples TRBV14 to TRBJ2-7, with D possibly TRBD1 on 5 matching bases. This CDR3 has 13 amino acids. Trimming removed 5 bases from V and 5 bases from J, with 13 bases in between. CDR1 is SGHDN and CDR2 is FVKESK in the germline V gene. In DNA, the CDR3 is TGTGCCAGCAGCAAACAGGTTAGGCACGAGCAGTACTTC. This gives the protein CASSKQVRHEQYF. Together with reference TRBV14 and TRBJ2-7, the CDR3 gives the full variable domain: EAGVTQFPSHSVIEKGQTVTLRCDPISGHDNLYWYRRVMGKEIKFLLHFVKESKQDESGMPNNRFLAERTGGTYSTLKVQPAELEDSGVYFCASSKQVRHEQYFGPGTRLTVT.

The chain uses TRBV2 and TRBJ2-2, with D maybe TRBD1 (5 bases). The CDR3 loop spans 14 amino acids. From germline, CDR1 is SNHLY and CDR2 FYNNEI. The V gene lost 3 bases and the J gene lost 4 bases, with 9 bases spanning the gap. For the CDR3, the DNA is TGTGCCAGCAGTGAGCTGGGGCCCACCGGGGAGCTGTTTTTT. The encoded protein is CASSELGPTGELFF.

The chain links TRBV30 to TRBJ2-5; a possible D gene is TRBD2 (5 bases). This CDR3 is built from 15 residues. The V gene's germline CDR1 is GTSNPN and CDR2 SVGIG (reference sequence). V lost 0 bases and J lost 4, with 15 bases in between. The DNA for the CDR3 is TGTGCCTGGAGTGTCGGGATGCAGTCCATAGAGACCCAGTACTTC. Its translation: CAWSVGMQSIETQYF.

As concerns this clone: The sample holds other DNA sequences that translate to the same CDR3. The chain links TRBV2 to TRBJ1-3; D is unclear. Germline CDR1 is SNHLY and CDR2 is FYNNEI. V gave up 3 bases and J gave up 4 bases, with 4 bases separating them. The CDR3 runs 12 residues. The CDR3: CASSDQGNTIYF. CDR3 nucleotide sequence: TGTGCCAGCAGTGACCAAGGAAACACCATATATTTT.

CDR3 sequence reads: CASGDRMIAKNIQYF. The CDR3 DNA is TGTGCCAGCGGGGACAGAATGATAGCCAAAAACATTCAGTACTTC. The chain couples TRBV2 to TRBJ2-4; TRBD1 agrees at 7 bases. Per the germline V gene, CDR1 is SNHLY and CDR2 is FYNNEI. Trimming at V came to 8 bases and at J to 0 bases, leaving 7 bases not matched to a gene. The CDR3 is 15 residues long. The full variable domain, in which reference TRBV2 and TRBJ2-4 provide the parts outside the CDR3, is EPEVTQTPSHQVTQMGQEVILRCVPISNHLYFYWYRQILGQKVEFLVSFYNNEISEKSEIFDDQFSVERPDGSNFTLKIRSTKLEDSAMYFCASGDRMIAKNIQYFGAGTRLSVL.

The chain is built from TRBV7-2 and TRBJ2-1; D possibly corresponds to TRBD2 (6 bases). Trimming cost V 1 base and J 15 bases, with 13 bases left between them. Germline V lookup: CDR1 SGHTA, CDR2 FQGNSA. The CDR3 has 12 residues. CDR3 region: CASSLDGGGLFF. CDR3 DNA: TGTGCCAGCAGCTTAGACGGGGGAGGTCTGTTCTTC. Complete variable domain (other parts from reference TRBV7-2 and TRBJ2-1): GAGVSQSPSNKVTEKGKDVELRCDPISGHTALYWYRQSLGQGLEFLIYFQGNSAPDKSGLPSDRFSAERTGGSVSTLTIQRTQQEDSAVYLCASSLDGGGLFFGPGTRLTVL.

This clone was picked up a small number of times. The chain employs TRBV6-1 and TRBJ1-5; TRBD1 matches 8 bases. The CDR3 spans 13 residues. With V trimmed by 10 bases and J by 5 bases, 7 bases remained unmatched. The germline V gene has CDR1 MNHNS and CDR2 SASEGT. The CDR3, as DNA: TGTGCCATCAATCCAGGGGGCGATCAGCCCCAGCATTTT. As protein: CAINPGGDQPQHF.

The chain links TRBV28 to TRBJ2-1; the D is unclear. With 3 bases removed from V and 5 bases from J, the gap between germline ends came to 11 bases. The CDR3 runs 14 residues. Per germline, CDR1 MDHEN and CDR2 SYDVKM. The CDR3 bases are TGTGCCAGCAGTTTGCCTCTAGAAAACAATGAGCAGTTCTTC. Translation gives CASSLPLENNEQFF.

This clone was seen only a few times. CDR3 DNA: TGTGCCAGCAGTTCAGGACAGGGGGCCCCCTACGAGCAGTACTTC. Amino acids: CASSSGQGAPYEQYF. V gene TRBV27 combines with J gene TRBJ2-7, with 11 bases matching TRBD1. The length of the CDR3 is 15 residues. The germline CDR1 and CDR2 sequences are MNHEY and SMNVEV (reference sequence). V trimming: 4 bases; J trimming: 2 bases; junction bases outside the gene matches: 4.

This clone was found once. The CDR3 reads CASTLKKQGNGETQYF. The CDR3 nucleotides are TGCGCCAGCACTCTGAAAAAACAGGGGAATGGCGAGACCCAGTACTTC. The chain employs TRBV10-1 and TRBJ2-5; 7 nucleotides match TRBD1. CDR1 and CDR2 (germline): WNHNN, SYGVQD (reference sequence). The CDR3 is 16 residues long. With 7 bases clipped from V and 5 bases from J, the junction kept 16 bases outside the gene matches.

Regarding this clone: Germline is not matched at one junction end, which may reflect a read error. The CDR3 spells CATSREQVGYEQHF. CDR3 nucleotides: TGTGCCACCAGCAGAGAACAGGTCGGCTACGAGCAGCACTTC. This chain links TRBV15 with TRBJ2-7; the D gene is possibly TRBD1 (5 bases). There are 14 residues in the CDR3. CDR1 and CDR2 (germline): LNHNV, YYDKDF (reference sequence).

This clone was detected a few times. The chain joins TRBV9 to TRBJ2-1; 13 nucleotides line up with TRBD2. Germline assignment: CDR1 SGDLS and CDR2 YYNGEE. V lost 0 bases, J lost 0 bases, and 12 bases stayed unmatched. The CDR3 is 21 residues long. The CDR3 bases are TGTGCCAGCAGCGTAGGCTCCGGGACTAGCGGGACTCCCCTCTCCTACAATGAGCAGTTCTTC. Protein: CASSVGSGTSGTPLSYNEQFF. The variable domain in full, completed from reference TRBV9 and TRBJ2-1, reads DSGVTQTPKHLITATGQRVTLRCSPRSGDLSVYWYQQSLDQGLQFLIQYYNGEERAKGNILERFSAQQFPDLHSELNLSSLELGDSALYFCASSVGSGTSGTPLSYNEQFFGPGTRLTVL.

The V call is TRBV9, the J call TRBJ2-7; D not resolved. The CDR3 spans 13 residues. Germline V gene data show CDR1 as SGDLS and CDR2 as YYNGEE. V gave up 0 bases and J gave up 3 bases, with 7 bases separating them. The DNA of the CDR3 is TGTGCCAGCAGCGTAGTCCCGGGCTACGAGCAGTACTTC. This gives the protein CASSVVPGYEQYF.

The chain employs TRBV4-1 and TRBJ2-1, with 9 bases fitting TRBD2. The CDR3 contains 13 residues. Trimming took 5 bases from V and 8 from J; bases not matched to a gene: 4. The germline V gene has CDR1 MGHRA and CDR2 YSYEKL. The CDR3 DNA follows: TGCGCCAGCAGCATAGCGGGAGCGGATGAGCAGTTCTTC. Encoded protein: CASSIAGADEQFF.

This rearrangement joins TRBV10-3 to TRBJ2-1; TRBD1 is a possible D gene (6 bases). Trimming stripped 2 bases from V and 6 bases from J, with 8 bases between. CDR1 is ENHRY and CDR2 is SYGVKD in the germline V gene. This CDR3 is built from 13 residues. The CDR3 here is CAISEGDTNEQFF. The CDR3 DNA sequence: TGTGCCATCAGTGAGGGGGACACCAATGAGCAGTTCTTC.

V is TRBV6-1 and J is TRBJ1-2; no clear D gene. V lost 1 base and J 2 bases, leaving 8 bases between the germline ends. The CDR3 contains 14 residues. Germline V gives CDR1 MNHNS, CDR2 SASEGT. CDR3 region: CASSEVNRNYGYTF. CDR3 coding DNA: TGTGCCAGCAGTGAAGTCAACAGAAACTATGGCTACACCTTC.

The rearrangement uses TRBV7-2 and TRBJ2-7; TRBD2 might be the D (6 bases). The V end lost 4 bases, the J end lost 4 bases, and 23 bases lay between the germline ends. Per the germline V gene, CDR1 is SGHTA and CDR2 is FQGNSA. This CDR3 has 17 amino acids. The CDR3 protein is CASSSPKGPAGWYEQYF. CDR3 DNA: TGTGCCAGCAGCTCCCCGAAGGGGCCGGCGGGGTGGTACGAGCAGTACTTC. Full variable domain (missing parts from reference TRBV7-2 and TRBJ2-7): GAGVSQSPSNKVTEKGKDVELRCDPISGHTALYWYRQSLGQGLEFLIYFQGNSAPDKSGLPSDRFSAERTGGSVSTLTIQRTQQEDSAVYLCASSSPKGPAGWYEQYFGPGTRLTVT.

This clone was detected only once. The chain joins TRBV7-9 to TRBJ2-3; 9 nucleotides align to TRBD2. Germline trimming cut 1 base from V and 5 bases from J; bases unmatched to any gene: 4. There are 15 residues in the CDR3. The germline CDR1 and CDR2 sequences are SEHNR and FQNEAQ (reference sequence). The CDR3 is CASSLVLAGIDTQYF. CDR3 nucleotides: TGTGCCAGCAGCTTAGTACTAGCGGGTATAGATACGCAGTATTTT.